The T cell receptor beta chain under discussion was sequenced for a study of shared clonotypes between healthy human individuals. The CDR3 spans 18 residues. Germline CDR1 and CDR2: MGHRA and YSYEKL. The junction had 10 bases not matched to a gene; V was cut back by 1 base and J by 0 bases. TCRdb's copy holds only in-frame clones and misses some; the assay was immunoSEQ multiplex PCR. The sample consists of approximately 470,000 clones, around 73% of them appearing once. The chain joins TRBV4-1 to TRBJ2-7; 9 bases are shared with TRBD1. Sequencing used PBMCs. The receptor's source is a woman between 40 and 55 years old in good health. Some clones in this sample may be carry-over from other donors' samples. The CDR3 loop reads CASSQGFPGTGNSYEQYF. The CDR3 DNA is TGCGCCAGCAGCCAAGGATTCCCCGGGACAGGGAACTCCTACGAGCAGTACTTC.